This TCR beta chain was profiled in a study of blood T cells in healthy people across ages. For the second PCR, which ran for roughly 6 to 12 cycles, a sample-barcoded 5' primer and a J-beta primer mix were used. TCRdb called the 5' RACE reads again in MiXCR, with one record for every CDR3 protein. Altogether around 820,000 distinct CDR3 sequences are present, approximately 25% being singletons, with the ten largest covering approximately 3.7%. CDR3 length: 12 residues. Germline V lookup: CDR1 SQVTM, CDR2 ANQGSEA. Trimming at V came to 7 bases and at J to 7 bases, leaving 9 bases not matched to a gene. This clonotype came up a few times. These data were likewise used in another study, on T cells of mothers and their children. In that study: Extraction yielded RNA that went, in full, into cDNA synthesis at about 1.5 ug per 15 ul. The second PCR used the M1S primer, and this primer added sample barcodes and 2-4 random nucleotides.

Sequences were obtained from blood. This chain connects TRBV29-1 to TRBJ2-7, with TRBD2 identical over 8 bases. The sequence was obtained from a boy younger than 18 in good health. CDR3 DNA sequence: TGCAGCGCCTACCTAGCGGGTTATGAGCAGTACTTC. Translation gives CSAYLAGYEQYF.